This passage covers 3 T cell receptor beta chains from one sample sequenced in a study of shared clonotypes between healthy human individuals. Here immunoSEQ multiplex PCR was the method, and the copy in TCRdb shows in-frame clones only, minus some. The table has under 1,100,000 clones, 78% seen once. The sequencing sample was made of memory CD4+ T cells from PBMCs. As to subset: CD45RA-negative fraction. Receptors originate from a man younger than 30 in good health. Some clones in this sample may be carry-over from other donors' samples.

This clone was seen a few times. The J gene is TRBJ2-3, the V gene TRBV4-2; 15 positions agree with TRBD2. This CDR3 is built from 18 residues. Germline V gives CDR1 LGHNA, CDR2 YNFKEQ. Trimming at V came to 4 bases and at J to 1 base, leaving 6 bases not matched to a gene. CDR3 sequence (DNA): TGTGCCAGCAGCCCCGGACTAGCGGGAGGGGAAGGCACAGATACGCAGTATTTT. Translation gives CASSPGLAGGEGTDTQYF.

The chain has TRBV7-2 and TRBJ1-2; no definite D call. The CDR3 has 13 amino acids. Germline CDR1 is SGHTA and CDR2 is FQGNSA. With 5 bases removed from V and 8 bases from J, the gap between germline ends came to 15 bases. CDR3 in DNA: TGTGCCAGCAGCATTGGTCCGCCAAGGGGCTACACCTTC. Translation: CASSIGPPRGYTF.

V usage is TRBV6-1 and J usage is TRBJ2-2; D not resolved. This CDR3 spans 14 amino acids. Per the germline V gene, CDR1 is MNHNS and CDR2 is SASEGT. Trimming took off 3 bases at V and 4 bases at J, with 9 bases between the two ends. The CDR3 spells CASSDYRSTGELFF. CDR3 nucleotides: TGTGCCAGCAGTGATTACCGGAGCACCGGGGAGCTGTTTTTT.